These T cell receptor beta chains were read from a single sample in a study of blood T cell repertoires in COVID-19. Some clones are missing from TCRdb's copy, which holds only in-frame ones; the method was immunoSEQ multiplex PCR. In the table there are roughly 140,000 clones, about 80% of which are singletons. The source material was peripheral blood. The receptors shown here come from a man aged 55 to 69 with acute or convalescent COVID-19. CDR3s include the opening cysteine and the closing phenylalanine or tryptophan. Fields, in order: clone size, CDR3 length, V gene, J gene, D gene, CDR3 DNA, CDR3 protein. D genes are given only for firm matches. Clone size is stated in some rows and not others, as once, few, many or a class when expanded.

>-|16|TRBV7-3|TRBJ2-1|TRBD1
TGTGCCAGCAGCTTAACCGGGACAGATGGATACAATGAGCAGTTCTTC
CASSLTGTDGYNEQFF
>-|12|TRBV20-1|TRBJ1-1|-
TGCAGTGCTAGTGGGGGGGACACTGAAGCTTTCTTT
CSASGGDTEAFF
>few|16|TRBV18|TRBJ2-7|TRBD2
TGTGCCAGCTCACCTCCAGGACTAGCGGCTCGATACGAGCAGTACTTC
CASSPPGLAARYEQYF
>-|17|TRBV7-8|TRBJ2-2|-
TGTGCCAGCAGCTTGAATTATGGGGGCACAGGGACCGGGGAGCTGTTTTTT
CASSLNYGGTGTGELFF
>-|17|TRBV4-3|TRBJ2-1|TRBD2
TGCGCCAGCAGCCAAGGTTGGACTAGCGGCTTCTACAATGAGCAGTTCTTC
CASSQGWTSGFYNEQFF
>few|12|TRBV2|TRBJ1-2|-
TGTGCCAGCAGTGTTGACCGAGGTGGCTACACCTTC
CASSVDRGGYTF
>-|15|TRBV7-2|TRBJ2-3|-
TGTGCCAGCAGCTTAGAGGGGGGGCAAGTGGTTAAGCAGTATTTT
CASSLEGGQVVKQYF
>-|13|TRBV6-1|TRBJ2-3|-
TGTGCCAGCAGTGACCCCGGGACTTGGACGCAGTATTTT
CASSDPGTWTQYF
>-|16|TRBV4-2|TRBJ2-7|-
TGTGCCAGCAGCCAAGATTATGCAGGGATGCCCTACGAGCAGTACTTC
CASSQDYAGMPYEQYF
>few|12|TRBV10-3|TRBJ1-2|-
TGTGCCATCACCTCGGGGGGTCGGGGCTACACCTTC
CAITSGGRGYTF
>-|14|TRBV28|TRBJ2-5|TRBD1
TGTGCCAGCAGTTCGGGACAGCTACAAGAGACCCAGTACTTC
CASSSGQLQETQYF
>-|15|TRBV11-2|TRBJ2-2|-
TGTGCCAGCAGCTTTTCGACAGGCCGGTTAGGGGAGCTGTTTTTT
CASSFSTGRLGELFF
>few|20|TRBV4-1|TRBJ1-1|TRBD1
TGCGCCAGCAGCCAAGCATGGGTCCGGACAGGGACCCGGAGGAACACTGAAGCTTTCTTT
CASSQAWVRTGTRRNTEAFF
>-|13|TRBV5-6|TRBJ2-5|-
TGTGCCAGCAGCTTGACTAGAAGGGAGACCCAGTACTTC
CASSLTRRETQYF
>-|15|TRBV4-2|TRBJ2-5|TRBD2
TGTGCCAGCAGCCAAGATCTGCGGGGGGGCGAGACCCAGTACTTC
CASSQDLRGGETQYF
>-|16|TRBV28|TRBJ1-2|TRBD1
TGTGCCAGCAGTTTTGGACAGGGGATGGTAACGTATGGCTACACCTTC
CASSFGQGMVTYGYTF
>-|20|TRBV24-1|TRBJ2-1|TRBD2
TGTGCCACCAGTGAACGGACTAGCGGGAAACTCGAATCTCCCTACAATGAGCAGTTCTTC
CATSERTSGKLESPYNEQFF
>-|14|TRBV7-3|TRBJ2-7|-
TGTGCCAGCAGCTCCTCGGGGTCCCTCGTCGAGCAGTACTTC
CASSSSGSLVEQYF
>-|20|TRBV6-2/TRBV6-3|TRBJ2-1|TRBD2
TGTGCCAGCAGCTTTACAAATATAGGACCGGGACTAGCCGCCCGCAATGAGCAGTTCTTC
CASSFTNIGPGLAARNEQFF
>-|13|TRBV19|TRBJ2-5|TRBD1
TGTGCCAGTAGTGCCTACAGGGGAGAGACCCAGTACTTC
CASSAYRGETQYF
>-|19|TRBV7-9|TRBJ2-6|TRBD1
TGTGCCAGCAGCTCTGTACGGGGACAGGGCGGGGCTGGGGCCAACGTCCTGACTTTC
CASSSVRGQGGAGANVLTF
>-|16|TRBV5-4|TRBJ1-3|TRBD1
TGTGCCAGCAGCGGGACAGGCGGTGGCTCTGGAAACACCATATATTTT
CASSGTGGGSGNTIYF
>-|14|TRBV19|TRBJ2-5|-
TGTGCCAGTAGCCCCTTGAGGGGGTTTGAGACCCAGTACTTC
CASSPLRGFETQYF
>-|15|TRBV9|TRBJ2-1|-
TGTGCCAGCAGCGTCGAGGGGCGGGACTACAATGAGCAGTTCTTC
CASSVEGRDYNEQFF
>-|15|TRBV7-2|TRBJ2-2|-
TGTGCCAGCAGCTTAGCGGCCGGGAGTACCGGGGAGCTGTTTTTT
CASSLAAGSTGELFF
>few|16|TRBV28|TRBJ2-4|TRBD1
TGTGCCAGCAGTCTGGCGGGGACAGGGGACTTTTGGGTCCAGTACTTC
CASSLAGTGDFWVQYF
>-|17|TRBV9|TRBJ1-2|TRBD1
TGTGCCAGCAGCCCCGGGGGGGCCGGACAGGAAAACTATGGCTACACCTTC
CASSPGGAGQENYGYTF
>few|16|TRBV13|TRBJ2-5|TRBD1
TGTGCCAGCAGCCAATGGGGGACAGGGGGGACAGAGACCCAGTACTTC
CASSQWGTGGTETQYF
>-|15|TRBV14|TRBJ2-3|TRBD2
TGTGCCAGCAGCCAACTAGCGGGGGCCGGAGATACGCAGTATTTT
CASSQLAGAGDTQYF
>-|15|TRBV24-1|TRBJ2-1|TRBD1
TGTGCCACCAGTGGAACCGGGACAGCTAACAATGAGCAGTTCTTC
CATSGTGTANNEQFF
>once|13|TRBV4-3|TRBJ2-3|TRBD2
TGCGCCAGCAGCCGCGCGGAGCGGGGTACGCAGTATTTT
CASSRAERGTQYF
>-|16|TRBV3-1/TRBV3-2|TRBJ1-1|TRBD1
TGTGCCAGCAGCCAAGGACAGGGGGCGCCGAGGACTGAAGCTTTCTTT
CASSQGQGAPRTEAFF
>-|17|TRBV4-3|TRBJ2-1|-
TGCGCCAGCAGCCAATCACCAGGGGCCCGGGATTACAATGAGCAGTTCTTC
CASSQSPGARDYNEQFF
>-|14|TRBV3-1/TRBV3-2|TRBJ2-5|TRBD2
TGTGCCAGCAGCGATAGCGGGGGGGCTGAGACCCAGTACTTC
CASSDSGGAETQYF
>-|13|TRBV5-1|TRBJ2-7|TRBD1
TGCGCCAGCACCGGGACAGGGATTGGCGAGCAGTACTTC
CASTGTGIGEQYF
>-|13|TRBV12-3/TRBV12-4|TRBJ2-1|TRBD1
TGTGCCAGCAGGAAACGACAGGGAAATGAGCAGTTCTTC
CASRKRQGNEQFF
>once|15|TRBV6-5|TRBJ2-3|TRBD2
TGTGCCAGCAGTTATAGCGGGAGGGTCGCGGATACGCAGTATTTT
CASSYSGRVADTQYF
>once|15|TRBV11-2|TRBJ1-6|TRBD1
TGTGCCAGCAGCTTAAACAGGGGCATAGGTTCACCCCTCCACTTT
CASSLNRGIGSPLHF
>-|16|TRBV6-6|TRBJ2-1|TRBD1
TGTGCCAGCAGTTACTCGACAGGGGTAGAGGTTCATGAGCAGTTCTTC
CASSYSTGVEVHEQFF
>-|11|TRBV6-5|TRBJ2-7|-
TGTGCCTCCCAGGATCCCTACGAGCAGTACTTC
CASQDPYEQYF
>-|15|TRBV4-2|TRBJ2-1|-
TGTGCCAGCAGTAGCAGGGACTCCTCCGGAGAAGAGCAGTTCTTC
CASSSRDSSGEEQFF
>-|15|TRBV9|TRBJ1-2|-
TGTGCCAGCAGGGAGCGGGACAATTATAACTATGGCTACACCTTC
CASRERDNYNYGYTF
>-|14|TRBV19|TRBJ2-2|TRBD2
TGTGCCACATCCGGGACTAGTGCCACCGGGGAGCTGTTTTTT
CATSGTSATGELFF
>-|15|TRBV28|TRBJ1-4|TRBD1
TGTGCCAGCAGTTCCGGACAGGTTGCTAATGAAAAACTGTTTTTT
CASSSGQVANEKLFF
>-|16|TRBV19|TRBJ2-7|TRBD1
TGTGCCAGTAGTGTAACCTCGGGACAGGGTACCGGAGGGCAGTACTTC
CASSVTSGQGTGGQYF
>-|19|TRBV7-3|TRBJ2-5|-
TGTGCCAGCAGTTCCGACAGTAACCAACGGACCGGAGCGAAAGAGACCCAGTACTTC
CASSSDSNQRTGAKETQYF
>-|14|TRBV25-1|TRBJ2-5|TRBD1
TGTGCCAGCAGTGCGGGACAGGGGAGAGAGACCCAGTACTTC
CASSAGQGRETQYF
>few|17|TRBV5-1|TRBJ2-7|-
TGCGCCAGCAGCCTGACGCCCGGGAAATCGGGCTCCTACGAGCAGTACTTC
CASSLTPGKSGSYEQYF
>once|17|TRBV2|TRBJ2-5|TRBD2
TGTGCCAGCACCGAAGGGCTAGCGGGAGGGCCCGGAGAGACCCAGTACTTC
CASTEGLAGGPGETQYF
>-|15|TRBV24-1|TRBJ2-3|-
TGTGCCACCAGTGCAGGGGCAGGGGGGACAGATACGCAGTATTTT
CATSAGAGGTDTQYF
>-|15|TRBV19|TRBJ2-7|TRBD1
TGTGCCAGTAGGGGCCAGACAGGGGGAACCTACGAGCAGTACTTC
CASRGQTGGTYEQYF
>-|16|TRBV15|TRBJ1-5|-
TGTGCCACCAGCAGAGGGACAACCTATAGCAATCAGCCCCAGCATTTT
CATSRGTTYSNQPQHF
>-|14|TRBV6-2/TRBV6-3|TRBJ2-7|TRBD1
TGTGCCAGCAGTTACACAGGGGGTATCTACGAGCAGTACTTC
CASSYTGGIYEQYF